The present entry profiles one TCR beta chain with its context. Measured with immunoSEQ multiplex PCR; TCRdb has only the in-frame clones, and not every one. The table lists approximately 280,000 clones, 85% of them singletons, with roughly 2.7% in the top ten. These data are taken from a study of blood T cell repertoires in COVID-19. Germline V gives CDR1 SGHRS, CDR2 YFSETQ. CDR3 length equals 18 residues. Unmatched junction bases numbered 10, after V lost 1 base and J lost 0 bases. Recovery meant two consecutive negative NP/OP PCR tests, professional clearance, or resolved symptoms. The chain links TRBV5-1 to TRBJ2-3; 8 nucleotides align to TRBD2. The sequencing input was PBMCs or T cells enriched from blood (not recorded which). This TCR derives from a woman in her fifties or sixties who had recovered from COVID-19. The CDR3 reads CASSLRPSAGASTDTQYF. The CDR3 nucleotides are TGCGCCAGCAGCTTGAGACCGTCAGCGGGAGCTAGCACAGATACGCAGTATTTT.